A selection of T cell receptor beta chains follows, all from one sample in a study of neoadjuvant anti-PD-1 for oral cavity cancer. The method was immunoSEQ multiplex PCR; TCRdb's version includes in-frame clones alone and lacks a portion of them. Among about 15,000 clones listed, roughly 40% were seen once. The source material was tumor tissue, sampled after nivolumab (anti-PD-1) treatment. The origin of the receptors is a person aged 35 to 85 with oral cavity squamous cell carcinoma. The CDR3 runs from the conserved cysteine through the conserved F or W. A D gene is named only where the DNA matches it firmly. Clone size appears in some rows only: once, few, many, or a class for an expanded clone.

v_call	j_call	clone_size	d_call	cdr3_aa	cdr3_nt
TRBV5-5	TRBJ1-2	medium-sized	NA	CASSSTDSNYGYTF	TGTGCCAGCAGCTCAACGGACAGTAACTATGGCTACACCTTC
TRBV2	TRBJ2-1	NA	TRBD2	CASNRRRGVENEQFF	TGTGCCAGCAATCGGAGGCGGGGGGTTGAAAATGAGCAGTTCTTC
TRBV19	TRBJ1-3	NA	NA	CASSIGGRFSGNTIYF	TGTGCCAGTAGTATAGGGGGACGGTTCTCTGGAAACACCATATATTTT
TRBV6-6	TRBJ2-3	few	NA	CASSYSQGRVADTQYF	TGTGCCAGCAGTTACTCACAGGGAAGAGTCGCAGATACGCAGTATTTT
TRBV7-2	TRBJ1-3	NA	TRBD1	CASSSGGSSGNTIYF	TGTGCCAGCAGTTCAGGGGGGAGCTCTGGAAACACCATATATTTT
TRBV18	TRBJ2-2	NA	NA	CASSPLTDLTVNTGELFF	TGTGCCAGCTCACCATTGACCGATTTGACAGTAAACACCGGGGAGCTGTTTTTT
TRBV27	TRBJ1-5	NA	NA	CASSSQFLSNQPQHF	TGTGCCAGCAGTTCGCAGTTCCTTAGCAATCAGCCCCAGCATTTT
TRBV5-4	TRBJ2-2	NA	NA	CASSSGTLTNTGELFF	TGTGCCAGCAGCTCCGGGACACTGACGAACACCGGGGAGCTGTTTTTT
TRBV7-2	TRBJ2-7	NA	NA	CASSLSPYEQYF	TGTGCCAGCAGCTTAAGTCCGTACGAGCAGTACTTC
TRBV6-6	TRBJ1-5	NA	NA	CASSLGGAQHF	TGTGCCAGCAGTCTCGGGGGAGCCCAGCATTTT
TRBV4-3	TRBJ2-6	few	NA	CASSQDVASGANVLTF	TGCGCCAGCAGCCAAGATGTCGCGTCTGGGGCCAACGTCCTGACTTTC
TRBV4-3	TRBJ1-4	NA	TRBD1	CASSQEYRGGANEKLFF	TGCGCCAGCAGCCAAGAGTACAGGGGAGGTGCTAATGAAAAACTGTTTTTT
TRBV5-6	TRBJ2-5	NA	NA	CASSLAGGLQETQYF	TGTGCCAGCAGCTTGGCAGGAGGGCTCCAAGAGACCCAGTACTTC
TRBV19	TRBJ1-6	NA	TRBD1	CASSEGQFNSPLHF	TGTGCCAGTAGTGAGGGACAGTTTAATTCACCCCTCCACTTT
TRBV6-5	TRBJ2-5	NA	NA	CASRNIRDFETQYF	TGTGCCAGCAGAAACATTCGGGATTTCGAGACCCAGTACTTC
TRBV10-1	TRBJ1-4	few	TRBD1	CASSELGAGGLSNEKLFF	TGCGCCAGCAGTGAATTAGGGGCAGGGGGCTTATCTAATGAAAAACTGTTTTTT
TRBV7-6	TRBJ2-2	NA	NA	CASSLEATSSSTGELFF	TGTGCCAGCAGCTTAGAGGCGACTAGTTCGAGCACCGGGGAGCTGTTTTTT
TRBV5-1	TRBJ1-2	NA	TRBD1	CASSLQSGQGNGYTF	TGCGCCAGCAGCCTTCAATCGGGACAGGGGAATGGCTACACCTTC
TRBV6-1	TRBJ2-7	few	NA	CASSEGWVGEQYF	TGTGCCAGCAGTGAGGGTTGGGTTGGCGAGCAGTACTTC
TRBV21-1	TRBJ2-1	NA	NA	CASSTLSHDRTHSYNEQFF	TGTGCCAGCAGCACCCTGTCCCATGACAGGACCCACTCCTACAATGAGCAGTTCTTC
TRBV27	TRBJ2-1	NA	NA	CASGPGHGYNEQFF	TGTGCCAGCGGACCGGGACACGGGTACAATGAGCAGTTCTTC
TRBV30	TRBJ1-1	NA	NA	CAWRQGVGYTEAFF	TGTGCCTGGAGACAGGGAGTGGGGTACACTGAAGCTTTCTTT
TRBV30	TRBJ1-5	medium-sized	NA	CAWSVDGDQPQHF	TGTGCCTGGAGTGTAGACGGAGATCAGCCCCAGCATTTT
TRBV5-1	TRBJ2-7	few	NA	CASSYTGTTLYEQYF	TGCGCCAGCAGCTACACCGGGACAACACTATACGAGCAGTACTTC
TRBV5-6	TRBJ2-7	NA	TRBD2	CASSSTGLAGDISYEQYF	TGTGCCAGCAGCTCGACGGGACTAGCGGGGGACATCTCCTACGAGCAGTACTTC
TRBV4-1	TRBJ2-7	few	NA	CASSQGPDYEQYF	TGCGCCAGCAGCCAAGGGCCGGACTACGAGCAGTACTTC
TRBV4-3	TRBJ2-5	NA	TRBD2	CASSQFGREETQYF	TGCGCCAGCAGCCAATTCGGGAGGGAAGAGACCCAGTACTTC
TRBV30	TRBJ1-2	few	TRBD1	CAWITTGFDGYTF	TGTGCCTGGATTACGACAGGGTTTGATGGCTACACCTTC
TRBV27	TRBJ2-3	few	TRBD2	CASSRLAGGGSTDTQYF	TGTGCCAGCAGTCGACTAGCGGGGGGCGGGAGCACAGATACGCAGTATTTT
TRBV7-9	TRBJ2-7	few	TRBD1	CASSFRDRGTYEQYF	TGTGCCAGCAGCTTCCGGGACAGGGGAACCTACGAGCAGTACTTC
TRBV5-6	TRBJ2-5	NA	NA	CASSLAGKETQYF	TGTGCCAGCAGCTTGGCGGGTAAAGAGACCCAGTACTTC
TRBV6-5	TRBJ2-6	NA	NA	CASSYSDGSGANVLTF	TGTGCCAGCAGTTACTCGGACGGCTCTGGGGCCAACGTCCTGACTTTC
TRBV9	TRBJ2-3	NA	NA	CASSLRTIPTDTQYF	TGTGCCAGCAGCCTCCGGACTATACCCACGGATACGCAGTATTTT
TRBV6-5	TRBJ1-6	few	NA	CASSYGGGNSPLHF	TGTGCCAGCAGTTACGGGGGGGGAAACTCACCCCTCCACTTT
TRBV5-4	TRBJ2-3	NA	NA	CASSLLSTDTQYF	TGTGCCAGCAGCTTGCTGTCGACAGATACGCAGTATTTT
TRBV30	TRBJ1-3	NA	TRBD1	CAWSQGVAGNTIYF	TGTGCCTGGAGCCAGGGGGTGGCTGGAAACACCATATATTTT
TRBV6-5	TRBJ1-6	medium-sized	NA	CASSYEGALALHF	TGTGCCAGCAGTTATGAAGGGGCCCTGGCCCTCCACTTT
TRBV19	TRBJ2-1	NA	TRBD2	CASSLPTSGGYNEQFF	TGTGCCAGTAGTCTTCCGACTAGCGGGGGGTACAATGAGCAGTTCTTC
TRBV13	TRBJ2-1	NA	NA	CASSFTIEQFF	TGTGCCAGCAGCTTTACCATAGAGCAGTTCTTC
TRBV11-2	TRBJ2-7	few	NA	CASSLDISGPREQYF	TGTGCCAGCAGCTTAGATATCTCAGGGCCTAGAGAGCAGTACTTC
TRBV6-4	TRBJ2-3	NA	TRBD2	CASSETSGGRTDTQYF	TGTGCCAGCAGTGAGACTAGCGGGGGGCGAACAGATACGCAGTATTTT
TRBV4-3	TRBJ2-1	medium-sized	NA	CASSQDLSGQPYNEQFF	TGCGCCAGCAGCCAAGATCTAAGCGGGCAGCCCTACAATGAGCAGTTCTTC
TRBV6-5	TRBJ1-3	NA	NA	CASSYSSGSSGNTIYF	TGTGCCAGCAGTTACTCTTCAGGGAGCTCTGGAAACACCATATATTTT
TRBV28	TRBJ1-2	NA	NA	CASSPLLFINYGYTF	TGTGCCAGCAGCCCGCTACTATTCATTAACTATGGCTACACCTTC
TRBV15	TRBJ1-2	NA	TRBD1	CATSSPQQTGSNGYTF	TGTGCCACCAGCAGCCCCCAGCAGACAGGGAGTAATGGCTACACCTTC
TRBV6-5	TRBJ1-2	NA	NA	CASSYSGRRDGYTF	TGTGCCAGCAGTTACTCCGGGAGACGGGATGGCTACACCTTC
TRBV9	TRBJ2-7	once	NA	CASSVGIGGTAYEQYF	TGTGCCAGCAGCGTAGGTATTGGGGGAACAGCCTACGAGCAGTACTTC
TRBV7-2	TRBJ2-5	few	TRBD2	CASSLGGGGPQETQYF	TGTGCCAGCAGCTTAGGGGGCGGGGGGCCACAAGAGACCCAGTACTTC
TRBV5-1	TRBJ2-3	few	TRBD1	CASSYGTGPSTDTQYF	TGCGCCAGCAGCTATGGGACAGGACCTAGCACAGATACGCAGTATTTT
TRBV10-3	TRBJ1-5	NA	NA	CAIRKESAGQPQHF	TGTGCCATCAGGAAGGAATCGGCGGGACAGCCCCAGCATTTT